This T cell receptor beta chain was recovered during a study of response to subunit inactivated influenza vaccine. The germline V gene has CDR1 SGHTA and CDR2 FQGNSA. This CDR3 comprises 16 residues. The V segment lost 4 bases and the J segment 0 bases; nucleotides outside the gene matches: 5. Whole-study results and caveats: Authors suggested few new T cells are recruited by each seasonal influenza vaccination.

MiXCR was run by TCRdb on the RT-PCR reads, yielding one entry per CDR3 protein. The data show approximately 500,000 distinct CDR3 sequences, roughly a quarter seen once. A note on this clonotype: The target antigen is unknown. Being one base from a much bigger clone, this may be a read error.

These records were also assigned to another study, of T cells expressing NK-cell markers. In that study: A 5'RACE template switching approach incorporating UMIs was used to make TCR beta cDNA.

The sequence was obtained from a man aged 45-65 years who received an inactivated influenza vaccine. The J gene is TRBJ2-1, the V gene TRBV7-2; TRBD2 matches 8 bases. This specimen was CD4+ T cells sorted from PBMCs, taken 11 to 12 days after vaccination. The CDR3 DNA sequence: TGTGCCAGCAGCTCAAAGCGGGGGAGCTCCTACAATGAGCAGTTCTTC. Its translation is CASSSKRGSSYNEQFF.